The 27 T cell receptor beta chains below all came from one sample that was sequenced in a study of T cell changes during pregnancy in multiple sclerosis. The data were produced by immunoSEQ multiplex PCR, yet TCRdb's version contains in-frame clones alone and is incomplete. Among some 120,000 clones listed, approximately 93% were seen once. The material sequenced was peripheral blood, taken before pregnancy. Receptor source: a female donor with multiple sclerosis, enrolled in a pregnancy study.

The gene calls are TRBV7-8 and TRBJ2-1; 8 bases fit TRBD1. Germline-derived CDR1 and CDR2 are SGHVS and FQNEAQ. The CDR3 extends over 13 amino acids. J was trimmed by 10 bases and V by 7 bases; bases with no gene match: 9. Here the CDR3 DNA reads TGTGCCAGCAACTTCGGGACAGGAGGGGAGCAGTTCTTC. Protein sequence: CASNFGTGGEQFF.

J is TRBJ2-7 and V is TRBV6-4; D ambiguous. CDR3 length: 14 amino acids. Deletions cut 4 bases from V and 3 bases from J, with 13 bases between. Germline CDR1 and CDR2: MRHNA and SNTAGT. Written as DNA, the CDR3 is TGTGCCAGCAGTGTTTCTCCTAGTCACTACGAGCAGTACTTC. Amino acids: CASSVSPSHYEQYF.

V usage is TRBV6-1 and J usage is TRBJ1-1; D remains unclear. V was clipped by 4 bases and J by 4 bases, with 10 bases between them. Germline CDR1 and CDR2: MNHNS and SASEGT. This CDR3 has 13 amino acids. CDR3: CASSVWGGTEAFF. The CDR3 bases are TGTGCCAGCAGTGTTTGGGGAGGCACTGAAGCTTTCTTT.

This chain links TRBV10-3 with TRBJ2-1; possible D gene TRBD2, 6 bases. CDR1 and CDR2 (germline): ENHRY, SYGVKD. Trimming took 3 bases from V and 5 from J, leaving 20 bases between them. The CDR3 is 17 amino acids. The CDR3 reads CAISDRMSGGVNNEQFF. The CDR3 DNA reads as TGTGCCATCAGTGACCGCATGAGCGGCGGGGTAAACAATGAGCAGTTCTTC.

The chain employs TRBV5-1 and TRBJ2-3; 11 bases align to TRBD2. CDR1 and CDR2 (germline): SGHRS, YFSETQ. This CDR3 has 16 residues. V gave up 4 bases and J gave up 3 bases; unmatched junction bases: 7. The CDR3 region is CASSRITSGSTDTQYF. CDR3 sequence (DNA): TGCGCCAGCAGCCGTATCACTAGCGGGAGTACAGATACGCAGTATTTT.

This rearrangement joins TRBV9 to TRBJ2-1; perhaps TRBD1 as D (5 bases). V lost 1 base and J lost 5, with 10 bases in between. Germline CDR1 and CDR2: SGDLS and YYNGEE. This CDR3 has 14 amino acids. Here the CDR3 reads CASSVRGPHNEQFF. The CDR3 nucleotides read TGTGCCAGCAGCGTAAGGGGCCCCCACAATGAGCAGTTCTTC.

This chain joins TRBV9 and TRBJ2-2; D ambiguous. Germline V gene data show CDR1 as SGDLS and CDR2 as YYNGEE. The length of the CDR3 is 13 residues. With 2 bases removed from V and 7 bases from J, the gap between germline ends came to 9 bases. The CDR3 loop reads CASSVNSFGELFF. CDR3 DNA sequence: TGTGCCAGCAGCGTTAATAGCTTCGGGGAGCTGTTTTTT.

The chain recombines TRBV2 with TRBJ1-1, with TRBD1 as a possible D gene (5 bases). Germline V lookup: CDR1 SNHLY, CDR2 FYNNEI. This CDR3 contains 16 residues. Trimming left V 0 bases short and J 6 bases short, with 17 bases between. CDR3 in amino acids: CASSEAAQGGAAEAFF. The CDR3 DNA reads TGTGCCAGCAGTGAAGCAGCGCAGGGTGGGGCTGCTGAAGCTTTCTTT.

The V and J genes are TRBV18 and TRBJ2-3; TRBD1 is a possible D gene (5 bases). The V and J ends lost 2 bases and 1 base respectively, with 7 bases between them. CDR1 is KGHSH, CDR2 LQKENI, per germline. The CDR3 loop spans 14 amino acids. In DNA form, the CDR3 reads TGTGCCAGCTCACCAACCAGGGGCACAGATACGCAGTATTTT. Translated: CASSPTRGTDTQYF.

This CDR3 is CSVRSGGNEQYF. CDR3 sequence (DNA): TGCAGCGTTAGGTCAGGGGGCAACGAGCAGTACTTC. The chain combines TRBV29-1 with TRBJ2-7; 8 bases agree with TRBD1. Germline values: CDR1 SQVTM, CDR2 ANQGSEA. This CDR3 spans 12 amino acids. Losses at the gene ends were 5 bases for V and 5 bases for J; bases not matched to a gene: 5.

The V and J genes are TRBV5-5 and TRBJ2-2; 10 bases line up with TRBD2. Germline V CDR1 and CDR2: SGHKS, YYEKEE (reference sequence). The CDR3 is made up of 17 amino acids. V dropped 3 bases and J dropped 4; count of bases not matched to a gene: 9. CDR3 sequence: CASSSTLAGVSTGELFF. The CDR3 DNA follows: TGTGCCAGCAGCTCAACCCTAGCGGGAGTTTCCACCGGGGAGCTGTTTTTT.

This clone was seen more than once but under ten times. This chain connects TRBV6-5 to TRBJ1-2; D is uncertain. Deletions cut 0 bases from V and 4 bases from J, with 12 bases between. The CDR3 totals 15 residues. CDR1 is MNHEY, CDR2 SVGAGI, per germline. DNA for the CDR3: TGTGCCAGCAGTTACTCGTTTTCTAACTCCTATGGCTACACCTTC. It yields the protein CASSYSFSNSYGYTF.

The V gene is TRBV27, the J gene TRBJ1-5; D remains unclear. The germline V and J ends were trimmed by 2 bases and 4 bases, with 9 bases remaining between them. The CDR3 loop spans 14 amino acids. Germline V gene sequence: CDR1 MNHEY, CDR2 SMNVEV (reference sequence). Written as DNA, the CDR3 is TGTGCCAGCAGTTTAGGACGGGGTAATCAGCCCCAGCATTTT. Its protein product is CASSLGRGNQPQHF.

The rearrangement uses TRBV5-6 and TRBJ1-5; 8 bases line up with TRBD1. CDR1 is SGHDT, CDR2 YYEEEE, per germline. The CDR3 loop spans 14 amino acids. V trimming: 6 bases; J trimming: 6 bases; junction bases outside the gene matches: 8. The CDR3 DNA reads TGTGCCAGCACCTGGACAGGGTTCGGTCAGCCCCAGCATTTT. This codes for CASTWTGFGQPQHF.

V usage is TRBV2 and J usage is TRBJ2-7; D is perhaps TRBD2 (5 bases). This CDR3 has 12 residues. Deletions cut 3 bases from V and 4 bases from J, with 7 bases between. Germline CDR1 SNHLY, CDR2 FYNNEI. CDR3 DNA: TGTGCCAGCAGTGACCGGGGATACGAGCAGTACTTC. Amino acids: CASSDRGYEQYF.

This clone was counted once. This rearrangement joins TRBV18 to TRBJ1-3, with unresolved D. Looked up from germline, CDR1 is KGHSH and CDR2 is LQKENI. This CDR3 has 15 residues. Trimming stripped 2 bases from V and 0 bases from J, with 8 bases between. DNA for the CDR3: TGTGCCAGCTCACCAAGGAGGGCCTCTGGAAACACCATATATTTT. Protein product: CASSPRRASGNTIYF.

The J gene is TRBJ2-7, the V gene TRBV5-4, with no clear D. The CDR3 consists of 16 residues. CDR1 is SGHNT, CDR2 YYREEE, per germline (reference sequence). V lost 0 bases and J lost 2, with 15 bases in between. CDR3 coding DNA: TGTGCCAGCAGCTTGGGTAACCCGCGAGGAACCTACGAGCAGTACTTC. Protein product: CASSLGNPRGTYEQYF.

The chain employs TRBV28 and TRBJ1-2; the D is unclear. V lost 8 bases and J 2 bases, leaving 12 bases between the germline ends. Looked up from germline, CDR1 is MDHEN and CDR2 is SYDVKM. The CDR3 runs to 13 residues. The DNA of the CDR3 is TGTGCCAGCTACAATAACCCCAACTATGGCTACACCTTC. Translation: CASYNNPNYGYTF.

The rearrangement joins TRBV6-6 to TRBJ1-1; TRBD1 aligns across 7 bases. This CDR3 is built from 15 residues. V was clipped by 4 bases and J by 0 bases; unmatched bases: 5. Germline CDR1 is MNHNY and CDR2 is SVGAGI (reference sequence). The CDR3 protein is CASSSRDRVNTEAFF. In DNA, the CDR3 is TGTGCCAGCAGTTCCCGGGACAGAGTGAACACTGAAGCTTTCTTT.

The chain links TRBV5-1 to TRBJ2-2; tentative D call: TRBD2 (6 bases). The CDR3 loop spans 15 amino acids. V lost 4 bases and J lost 3, with 13 bases in between. Germline V gene lookup returns CDR1 SGHRS and CDR2 YFSETQ. The CDR3 DNA sequence: TGCGCCAGCAGCAACTTAGCGGCAGACACCGGGGAGCTGTTTTTT. Amino acids: CASSNLAADTGELFF.

The CDR3 coding sequence is TGTGCCAGCAGCTTGGCACTAGCGGGAGGGCCAAATGAGCAGTTCTTC. It yields the protein CASSLALAGGPNEQFF. V and J are TRBV7-2 and TRBJ2-1, with 13 bases aligning to TRBD2. Trimming removed 3 bases from V and 7 bases from J; junction bases left unmatched: 6. The CDR3 is made up of 16 amino acids. Germline-derived CDR1 and CDR2 are SGHTA and FQGNSA.

The V call is TRBV29-1, the J call TRBJ1-1; possibly TRBD1 for D (5 bases). Per the germline V gene, CDR1 is SQVTM and CDR2 is ANQGSEA. The V end was cut by 1 base, the J end by 7 bases, with 13 bases between. This CDR3 comprises 13 residues. CDR3 protein: CSVEVGGGGEAFF. DNA of the CDR3: TGCAGCGTTGAAGTAGGAGGCGGGGGTGAAGCTTTCTTT.

V gene TRBV7-6 combines with J gene TRBJ2-3; 9 bases match TRBD2. CDR1 and CDR2 (germline): SGHVS, FNYEAQ. With V trimmed by 5 bases and J by 0 bases, 9 bases remained unmatched. This CDR3 has 17 amino acids. The CDR3 spells CASSAALAGTSTDTQYF. CDR3 nucleotides: TGTGCCAGCAGCGCGGCTCTAGCGGGAACTAGCACAGATACGCAGTATTTT.

This clone was recorded only once. CDR3 nucleotide sequence: TGTGCCAGCAGCTTAACATCCTCCCCATATAGCGGGGGAGGCGAGCAGTACTTC. Its translation: CASSLTSSPYSGGGEQYF. The chain links TRBV7-6 to TRBJ2-7, with 9 bases identical to TRBD2. The CDR3 is 18 amino acids. V lost 2 bases to trimming and J lost 6 bases; unmatched junction nucleotides: 17. CDR1 is SGHVS and CDR2 is FNYEAQ in the germline V gene.

The genes are TRBV19 and TRBJ2-7, with TRBD2 matching 11 bases. The germline gives CDR1 LNHDA, CDR2 SQIVND (reference sequence). The CDR3 has 15 amino acids. V lost 6 bases, J lost 0 bases, and 4 bases stayed unmatched. This CDR3 is CASSPSGRYSYEQYF. Written as DNA, the CDR3 is TGTGCCAGTAGCCCTAGCGGGAGGTACTCCTACGAGCAGTACTTC.

This clone has a single count. CDR3 nucleotides: TGCGCCAGCAGCCAGCCAGGGTACGCGTATGGCTACACCTTC. Translation: CASSQPGYAYGYTF. This chain links TRBV4-1 with TRBJ1-2, with a possible D match to TRBD1 (5 bases). This CDR3 is 14 amino acids long. Germline assignment: CDR1 MGHRA and CDR2 YSYEKL. With 3 bases removed from V and 5 bases from J, the gap between germline ends came to 13 bases.

V is TRBV14 and J is TRBJ2-3; 8 bases match TRBD1. The CDR3 runs to 14 residues. Trimming cost V 4 bases and J 3 bases; bases outside gene matches: 3. Germline assignment: CDR1 SGHDN and CDR2 FVKESK. CDR3 in amino acids: CASSLTGGTDTQYF. CDR3 sequence (DNA): TGTGCCAGCAGCCTTACAGGGGGAACAGATACGCAGTATTTT. The full variable domain, with the rest looked up from reference TRBV14 and TRBJ2-3, is EAGVTQFPSHSVIEKGQTVTLRCDPISGHDNLYWYRRVMGKEIKFLLHFVKESKQDESGMPNNRFLAERTGGTYSTLKVQPAELEDSGVYFCASSLTGGTDTQYFGPGTRLTVL.